This TCR beta chain was recorded in a study of vaccination effects on CD4 cells after COVID-19 (dated by TCRdb to 2021 to 2024). At the level of the whole study: Each participant got two doses of an mRNA SARS-CoV-2 vaccine, either BNT162b2 or mRNA-1273. Pre-vaccine samples were collected from a couple of convalescent patients 16 days and one week before the first dose, corresponding to 142 and 148 days after COVID-19 diagnosis. In both COVID-19 convalescent patients and infection-naive vaccine recipients, the study compared SARS-CoV-2 spike-specific CD4+ TCR repertoires from before mRNA vaccination with those from after it. The full study included around ten COVID-19 convalescent patients and several SARS-CoV-2-naive healthy vaccine recipients. In the study, cultures from other donors were sequenced using the Oncomine TCR Beta short-read assay on an Illumina iSeq 100.

This clone was seen once. Its recognized antigen is unknown. No base quality values were provided; no much bigger clone lies one nucleotide off. The CDR1 and CDR2 encoded by the germline V gene are SGHTA and FQGNSA. From the cysteine through the phenylalanine, the CDR3 covers 13 amino acids. Only the CDR3 portion is preserved as DNA: 39 bases, with reading frame beginning at the first base. Trimming costs V 4 bases and J 8 bases, and their ends lie 14 bases apart. The library was built by means of the immunoSEQ multiplex PCR assay. DNA from the CD4+ T cells that had been cultured and isolated underwent TCR beta CDR3 sequencing. In the source study's methods: Non-productive TCR sequences were removed and reads were trimmed to the CDR3 region, keeping CDR3s of at least 7 amino acids. The MANAFEST web app was used to pick out antigen-specific clonotypes by comparing their expansion in peptide wells with that in reference cultures. For clones to be considered positive, expansion at FDR<0.05 versus reference and all other wells, an odds ratio above 5, and a frequency above 0.1% in two replicate wells were required. A clonotype was defined as cross-reactive if the clonotype was significantly expanded both in SARS-CoV-2 spike wells and in at least one common cold coronavirus spike condition. CDR3 similarity was assessed by Levenshtein distance using the stringdist R package, and unrooted trees were constructed with ape in R 3.6.1. Sourced from immuneACCESS, this table was stored by TCRdb with only in-frame sequences that have V and J called. A share of the clones is absent; for the studies checked, an unresolved V gene accounts for under half, and the remainder has no known explanation. V and J calls and clone size are given by that table; D and trimming were obtained from the DNA. Recorded for this sample are more than 15,000 clones; about 74% of them occurred a single time. The top ten clones comprise about 15% of the sample.

On the study overall, not on this receptor specifically: Among convalescent patients, the spike-reactive repertoire after vaccination was made up mainly of new vaccine-induced clones that were largely distinct from the clones induced by infection. Marked clonal contraction was observed in both infection-induced and vaccine-induced clones at late post-vaccination timepoints, consistent with waning T cell responses. Only a small number of convalescent patients were included, and no early post-infection timepoints were available, which limited the study.

The ViraFEST assay stimulated PBMC with viral peptide pools and then used TCR sequencing to identify antigen-specific CD4+ T cell clonotypes by expansion. After less than eleven days of culture, CD4+ T cells were isolated with the EasySep CD4+ T cell isolation kit. PCR-confirmed SARS-CoV-2 infection had occurred in convalescent patients between March and December 2020, before the Alpha, Beta and Delta variants emerged in the United States. Each well held two million PBMC cultured in IMDM containing around 5% human AB serum, roughly 9.6 IU/ml IL-2 and gentamicin, along with roughly 10 ug/ml peptides. Half of the culture medium was replaced with fresh IL-2-containing medium on days 3 and 7. Unless noted otherwise, every peptide stimulation condition was cultured in triplicate wells. Using Ficoll-Paque Plus gradient centrifugation, PBMC were separated from whole blood and then either used fresh or cryopreserved at -140C. Overlapping peptide pools spanned the spike proteins of SARS-CoV-2 and the common cold coronaviruses HCoV-NL63, HCoV-OC43 and HCoV-229E. The QIAamp micro DNA kit was used to extract genomic DNA from the cultured CD4+ T cells.

The sequence was obtained from a human donor who had a prior SARS-CoV-2 infection. This chain is built from TRBV7-2 and TRBJ1-2; no D gene is confidently identified. The input for sequencing was CD4+ T cells from PBMCs cultured with SARS-CoV-2 spike peptides, taken before COVID-19 vaccination. In the paper's terms, the cell subset or site label means: SARS-CoV-2 spike overlapping peptide pool stimulation. In nucleotides, the sequence is TGTGCCAGCAGCTCCCAGGTCGGGAGGGGCTACACCTTC. Its coded protein is CASSSQVGRGYTF.